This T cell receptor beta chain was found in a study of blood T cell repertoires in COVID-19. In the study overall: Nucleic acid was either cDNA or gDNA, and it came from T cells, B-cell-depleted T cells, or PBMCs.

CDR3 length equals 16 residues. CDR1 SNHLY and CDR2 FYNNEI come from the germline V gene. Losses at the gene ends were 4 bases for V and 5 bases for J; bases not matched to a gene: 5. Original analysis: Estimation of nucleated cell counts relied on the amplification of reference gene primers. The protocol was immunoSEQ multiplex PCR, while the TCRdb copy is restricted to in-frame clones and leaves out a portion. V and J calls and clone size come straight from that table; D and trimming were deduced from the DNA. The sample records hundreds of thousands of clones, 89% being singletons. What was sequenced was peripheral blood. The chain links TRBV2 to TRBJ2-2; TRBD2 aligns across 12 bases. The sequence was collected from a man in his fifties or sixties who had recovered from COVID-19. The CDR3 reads CASSASGGAGTGELFF. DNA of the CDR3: TGTGCCAGCAGTGCTAGCGGGGGGGCCGGAACCGGGGAGCTGTTTTTT.